This entry lists 10 T cell receptor beta chains sequenced from one sample in a study of cytomegalovirus exposure and HLA in healthy donors. PCR amplification relied on 60 Vbeta primers (plus 13 Jbeta primers). Clones were read by immunoSEQ multiplex PCR, and TCRdb kept only the in-frame ones, dropping some. The repertoire has around 180,000 clones, around 85% of them found once; the top ten carry about 1.7%. Material for sequencing was PBMCs. These receptors were obtained from a man aged 18 to 30 in good health and CMV-seronegative.

In its sample, this clone was seen once. This chain connects TRBV29-1 to TRBJ2-3; maybe TRBD1 (6 bases). The V gene lost 3 bases and the J gene lost 2 bases, with 12 bases spanning the gap. CDR3 length equals 14 residues. Per germline, CDR1 SQVTM and CDR2 ANQGSEA. The CDR3 region is CSVDGQYSTDTQYF. As DNA, the CDR3 is TGCAGCGTTGACGGACAGTATTCCACAGATACGCAGTATTTT.

The rearrangement links TRBV15 to TRBJ1-1; D may be TRBD1 (5 bases). CDR1 is LNHNV, CDR2 YYDKDF, per germline (reference sequence). CDR3 length: 15 residues. Trimming removed 5 bases from V and 7 bases from J, with 20 bases in between. CDR3 DNA sequence: TGTGCCACCAGCGCTCGGGACTCTTGGGGTGATGAAGCTTTCTTT. Translating it yields CATSARDSWGDEAFF.

The chain combines TRBV23-1 with TRBJ2-7, with TRBD2 matching 10 bases. TRBV23-1 counts as an open reading frame of uncertain function. The CDR3 is 22 residues long. Trimming cost V 1 base and J 0 bases; bases outside gene matches: 21. The CDR3 nucleotides read TGCGCCAGCAGTCAATGGAACTCTGTCAGCGGGAGGGGAGGGGAGGGCTCCTACGAGCAGTACTTC. This translates into CASSQWNSVSGRGGEGSYEQYF.

The chain joins TRBV29-1 to TRBJ2-1, with 10 bases lining up with TRBD1. With V trimmed by 7 bases and J by 6 bases, 12 bases remained unmatched. CDR1 and CDR2 (germline): SQVTM, ANQGSEA. The CDR3 covers 15 residues. CDR3 region: CSAERRDRGFNEQFF. Written as DNA, the CDR3 is TGCAGCGCCGAGCGGCGGGACAGGGGTTTCAATGAGCAGTTCTTC.

The rearrangement links TRBV7-8 to TRBJ1-4; 9 nucleotides line up with TRBD1. The germline gives CDR1 SGHVS, CDR2 FQNEAQ. The CDR3 is made up of 15 amino acids. The V and J ends lost 5 bases and 7 bases, in that order; junction bases with no gene match: 8. The DNA for the CDR3 is TGTGCCAGCAGCCGAAACAGGGGGCATCGTGAAAAACTGTTTTTT. Its protein product is CASSRNRGHREKLFF. Looking up the rest from reference TRBV7-8 and TRBJ1-4 gives the full variable domain: GAGVSQSPRYKVAKRGQDVALRCDPISGHVSLFWYQQALGQGPEFLTYFQNEAQLDKSGLPSDRFFAERPEGSVSTLKIQRTQQEDSAVYLCASSRNRGHREKLFFGSGTQLSVL.

The table lists this clone with a few counts. This chain uses TRBV21-1 with TRBJ1-1; the table's D call of TRBD1 was not tested on the DNA. TRBV21-1 constitutes a pseudogene. The CDR3 consists of 14 residues. The CDR3: CASSKLDMNTEAFF. For the CDR3, the DNA is TGTGCCAGCAGCAAACTGGACATGAACACTGAAGCTTTCTTT.

This rearrangement joins TRBV7-2 to TRBJ2-1; the D gene is possibly TRBD2 (5 bases). The CDR3 extends over 13 amino acids. V was pared by 5 bases and J by 7 bases, with 12 bases between. Germline CDR1 and CDR2: SGHTA and FQGNSA. The CDR3 DNA follows: TGTGCCAGCAGCAAACGGACTGGAAATGAGCAGTTCTTC. Protein product: CASSKRTGNEQFF.

J is TRBJ2-1 and V is TRBV5-1; 9 nucleotides align to TRBD1. There are 14 residues in the CDR3. Germline V gives CDR1 SGHRS, CDR2 YFSETQ. With V trimmed by 6 bases and J by 7 bases, 8 bases remained unmatched. In nucleotides, the CDR3 is TGCGCCAGCACCCCGGGACAGGGATCGAATGAGCAGTTCTTC. This gives the protein CASTPGQGSNEQFF. The full variable domain, in which reference TRBV5-1 and TRBJ2-1 provide the parts outside the CDR3, is KAGVTQTPRYLIKTRGQQVTLSCSPISGHRSVSWYQQTPGQGLQFLFEYFSETQRNKGNFPGRFSGRQFSNSRSEMNVSTLELGDSALYLCASTPGQGSNEQFFGPGTRLTVL.

This chain links TRBV5-5 with TRBJ1-1; D remains unclear. Trimming pared 4 bases from V and 2 bases from J, leaving 6 bases between. Germline-derived CDR1 and CDR2 are SGHKS and YYEKEE (reference sequence). The CDR3 consists of 12 residues. CDR3 residues: CASSPVNTEAFF. DNA for the CDR3: TGTGCCAGCAGCCCTGTTAACACTGAAGCTTTCTTT.

V gene TRBV19 combines with J gene TRBJ2-3; TRBD1 matches at 7 bases. Germline V gene sequence: CDR1 LNHDA, CDR2 SQIVND (reference sequence). V shed 4 bases, J shed 2 bases, and the junction held 6 bases outside the gene matches. The CDR3 consists of 15 residues. The CDR3, as DNA: TGTGCCAGTAGTAAAAGGGGGCCCCTCACAGATACGCAGTATTTT. Amino acid sequence: CASSKRGPLTDTQYF.